Listed here is a single TCR beta chain. What this receptor recognizes is not known. No quality values exist for individual bases; no much larger clone is one base distant. All of the isolated RNA was reverse transcribed with the High Capacity cDNA Reverse Transcription Kit, so expressed TCRB transcripts were sequenced. Deep immunoSEQ sequencing was applied to naive, central memory and regulatory T cell samples, giving an average of about 3.6 million total reads per sample. Sorted cells were lysed in RLT buffer and RNA was extracted with DNase-treated RNeasy Micro or Mini kits, depending on cell number. Each cell subset was processed on its own to prevent cross-contamination, while patient and healthy donor samples were processed together. Using the immunoSEQ multiplex PCR, TCRB sequences were amplified from cDNA into 87-bp fragments spanning the CDR3 region. Sequencing of the amplicons was done on the Illumina HiSeq platform. The study's processing was this. PCR bias was corrected computationally using synthetic template baselines, and reads within Hamming distance 2 were collapsed, with unmergeable singletons discarded. Reads were aligned to IMGT to assign V, D and J genes, CDR3 length, and insertions or deletions at six rearrangement sites. Clonotype counts were normalized to sorted cell number within each subset before computing true diversity and Gini coefficients with the tcR R package. The overlap coefficient, calculated on TCRB nucleotide sequences, was used to measure repertoire sharing. The clones in this table, taken by TCRdb from immuneACCESS, are in-frame only. Not every clone is retained; where verified, under half of the shortfall comes from an unresolved V gene, and the cause of the rest is unknown. That table supplies the V and J calls and clone size; D and trimming were determined from the DNA. This sample gives 38,000 or so clones in total; almost 65% of them show up just once. The ten biggest clones cover around 2% of the sample.

This record belongs to a study of beta chain features in type 1 diabetes listed by TCRdb under 2018. Background on the whole study: Mean age, gender distribution, total cell number and subset yield were not different between patients and healthy donors. The study compared the TCRB repertoires of sorted circulating CD4+ T cell subsets in recently diagnosed type 1 diabetes patients with those in matched healthy donors. A total of about 100 million sorted cells were examined across all samples, and RNA yield correlated strongly with the number of cells per subset. Regulatory and stem cell-like memory subsets were isolated from only 8 patients and about 8 healthy donors, whereas naive and central memory subsets came from all 28 donors. Here is what the overall study found, with its caveats: Fewer insertions and more nucleotide deletions at VDJ recombination sites were observed in patients with type 1 diabetes, implying thymic rearrangement abnormalities. Sequencing cDNA rather than genomic DNA could over-represent highly expressing activated cells, although activation and CD3 levels did not differ between groups. Naive, central memory and regulatory TCRB repertoires appeared to be more similar among patients than among healthy donors. HLA sub-analyses involved small numbers of individuals, so any influence of HLA type on TCRB rearrangement remained unresolved. PCR might favor shorter templates, but patient and control samples were amplified and corrected together, so any skew would affect both groups equally. In all four CD4+ subsets, TCRB CDR3 length was moderately but significantly shorter in type 1 diabetes patients.

V lost 4 bases and J lost 0 bases; the stretch between them is 10 bases long. Reading from cysteine to phenylalanine, the CDR3 counts 15 amino acids. The kept DNA is CDR3 alone, 45 bases in frame from the first base. CDR1 and CDR2 were assigned from the germline V gene as SGHVS and FQNEAQ. From each donor, a single peripheral blood sample of 100 to 150 mL on average was drawn into heparinised tubes. Using a panel that included CD45RO, CCR7, CD25, CD127, CD95 and CD27, naive, central memory, regulatory and stem cell-like memory CD4+ T cells were sorted on a BD FACSAria II. All sorted populations exceeded 95% purity. Right away, PBMCs were isolated by Lymphoprep density gradient centrifugation and were stained directly, with no culture step. Samples were stained and sorted in pairs, with one healthy donor and one patient per experiment, so that batch effects were minimized.

The source is a woman in her 30s in good health. The chain couples TRBV7-8 to TRBJ2-1; tentative D gene TRBD2, with 6 bases matching. Sequencing used Tregs from blood. Reading the label with the study, this specimen's cell subset or site is: regulatory CD4+ T cells. The CDR3 protein: CASSSSGYSYNEQFF. In nucleotide form, the sequence is TGTGCCAGCAGCTCAAGCGGGTACTCCTACAATGAGCAGTTCTTC.